Listed below are T cell receptor beta chains from one sample, sequenced in a study of CD8+CD57+ T cells in acquired aplastic anemia. TCRdb independently ran MiXCR on the reads; one entry per CDR3 protein. This table has roughly 250,000 distinct CDR3 sequences, around half appearing once. The sample was sorted CD4+, CD8+, or CD8+CD57+ T cells (not recorded which) from PBMCs. The receptors come from a human donor with aplastic anemia. CDR3s include the opening cysteine and the closing phenylalanine or tryptophan. D genes are given only for firm matches. The size entry is marked missing in some rows and otherwise reads once, few, many or a size class.

CDR3aa,CDR3nt,abundance,j_gene,v_gene,d_gene
CASSGGRGRETQYF,TGTGCCAGCAGCGGAGGACGAGGACGAGAGACCCAGTACTTC,many,TRBJ2-5,TRBV5-5,.
CASSVGVLAGLSGTTIYF,TGTGCCAGCAGCGTAGGTGTCCTAGCGGGACTCTCTGGAACCACCATATATTTT,.,TRBJ1-3,TRBV9,.
CAWKLTGGRGYTF,TGTGCCTGGAAACTCACAGGGGGCCGTGGCTACACCTTC,.,TRBJ1-2,TRBV30,TRBD1
CASSLSEVALNQPQHF,TGCGCCAGCAGCTTAAGCGAGGTGGCACTCAATCAGCCCCAGCATTTT,.,TRBJ1-5,TRBV4-1,.
CASSQNTDTQYF,TGCGCCAGCAGCCAAAACACAGATACGCAGTATTTT,.,TRBJ2-3,TRBV5-1,.
CASSRTKDETQYF,TGCGCCAGCAGCCGGACCAAAGATGAGACCCAGTACTTC,.,TRBJ2-5,TRBV10-1,.
CASSQNQGGGFHEQFF,TGCGCCAGCAGCCAAAACCAGGGGGGTGGATTCCATGAGCAGTTCTTC,.,TRBJ2-1,TRBV4-3,.
CASRVDNSNQPQHF,TGTGCCAGCAGAGTGGACAATAGCAATCAGCCCCAGCATTTT,.,TRBJ1-5,TRBV2,.
CASRNRDRGCCSGANVLTF,TGTGCCAGCAGGAACCGGGACAGGGGGTGTTGTAGCGGGGCCAACGTCCTGACTTTC,many,TRBJ2-6,TRBV2,TRBD1
CASRKDRGVVYGYTF,TGTGCCAGTAGAAAAGACAGGGGAGTGGTTTATGGCTACACCTTC,.,TRBJ1-2,TRBV19,TRBD1
CAWKLMDLIGTEAFF,TGTGCCTGGAAGTTAATGGACCTAATTGGGACTGAAGCTTTCTTT,few,TRBJ1-1,TRBV30,.
CATVSRGQEIRGYGYTF,TGTGCCACCGTGTCGAGGGGACAGGAAATTCGGGGCTATGGCTACACCTTC,many,TRBJ1-2,TRBV24-1,TRBD1
CASSSVGGRGTNEKLFF,TGTGCCAGCAGTTCGGTGGGGGGGCGAGGTACTAATGAAAAACTGTTTTTT,.,TRBJ1-4,TRBV7-8,.
CASSVTGGTNGKRFF,TGTGCCAGCAGCGTGACAGGGGGGACTAATGGAAAACGGTTTTTT,.,TRBJ1-4,TRBV9,TRBD1
CASSIGGLAGRDTQYF,TGTGCCAGTAGTATAGGGGGACTAGCGGGACGGGATACGCAGTATTTT,.,TRBJ2-3,TRBV19,TRBD2
CASSTGVGALFGYTF,TGTGCCAGCAGCACCGGAGTTGGGGCTCTATTCGGCTACACCTTC,once,TRBJ1-2,TRBV7-9,.
CASSLVTGVSYEQYF,TGTGCCAGCAGCTTAGTGACAGGGGTCTCCTACGAGCAGTACTTC,.,TRBJ2-7,TRBV11-2,TRBD1
CAWTPGQPTEAFF,TGTGCCTGGACTCCGGGACAACCTACTGAAGCTTTCTTT,few,TRBJ1-1,TRBV30,.
CASSYLGTLYNEQFF,TGTGCCAGTAGTTATTTAGGGACGTTGTACAATGAGCAGTTCTTC,.,TRBJ2-1,TRBV19,.
CAISEASSYEQYF,TGTGCCATCAGTGAAGCTAGCTCCTACGAGCAGTACTTC,.,TRBJ2-7,TRBV10-3,.
CASRRTEQYF,TGTGCCAGCAGAAGGACCGAGCAGTACTTC,.,TRBJ2-7,TRBV7-9,.
CASSETGGGHTGELFF,TGTGCCAGCAGTGAAACGGGAGGGGGGCACACCGGGGAGCTGTTTTTT,.,TRBJ2-2,TRBV2,TRBD2
CSVEAGTSGSVNEQFF,TGCAGCGTTGAAGCCGGGACTAGCGGGAGTGTGAATGAGCAGTTCTTC,.,TRBJ2-1,TRBV29-1,TRBD2
CASSLARPFSTDTQYF,TGTGCCAGCAGCTTAGCGCGCCCGTTTAGCACAGATACGCAGTATTTT,many,TRBJ2-3,TRBV7-8,.
CASSKSGGGEKLFF,TGTGCCAGCAGTAAATCCGGGGGGGGTGAAAAACTGTTTTTT,.,TRBJ1-4,TRBV25-1,.
CASSLEGDRGLGEQYF,TGTGCCAGCAGCTTAGAAGGGGACAGGGGGCTAGGGGAGCAGTACTTC,.,TRBJ2-7,TRBV7-9,TRBD1
CASRHINQPQHF,TGTGCCAGCAGACACATCAATCAGCCCCAGCATTTT,.,TRBJ1-5,TRBV2,.
CATSAGIDTQYF,TGTGCCACCAGTGCTGGGATAGATACGCAGTATTTT,.,TRBJ2-3,TRBV24-1,.
CASSTDRVGTYEQYF,TGTGCCAGCAGCACAGACAGGGTTGGCACCTACGAGCAGTACTTC,.,TRBJ2-7,TRBV10-2,TRBD1
CASSLEGGKWETRYF,TGCGCCAGCAGCTTGGAGGGGGGAAAGTGGGAGACCCGGTACTTC,.,TRBJ2-1,TRBV5-1,.
CASSVITGELFF,TGTGCCAGCAGCGTGATCACCGGGGAGCTGTTTTTT,many,TRBJ2-2,TRBV9,.
CASSLAETASTEAFF,TGTGCCAGCAGCTTAGCCGAGACAGCGAGCACTGAAGCTTTCTTT,few,TRBJ1-1,TRBV7-9,.
CASGQGTALRSYNEQFF,TGTGCCAGCGGACAGGGGACAGCATTACGCTCCTACAATGAGCAGTTCTTC,.,TRBJ2-1,TRBV10-3,TRBD1
CAVGSNQPQHF,TGTGCCGTGGGTAGCAATCAGCCCCAGCATTTT,.,TRBJ1-5,TRBV6-5,.
CASSQDGGTINTEAFF,TGTGCCAGCAGCCAGGACGGTGGAACGATAAACACTGAAGCTTTCTTT,many,TRBJ1-1,TRBV7-2,.
CATSTWTGQTEAFF,TGTGCCACCAGCACATGGACAGGGCAAACTGAAGCTTTCTTT,many,TRBJ1-1,TRBV15,TRBD1
CASSQDRDGYTF,TGTGCCAGCAGCCAAGACAGGGATGGCTACACCTTC,many,TRBJ1-2,TRBV3-1,.
CASSQQQGAFTEAFF,TGCGCCAGCAGCCAGCAACAGGGGGCTTTCACTGAAGCTTTCTTT,.,TRBJ1-1,TRBV7-2,TRBD1
CASSPAGAGYEQYF,TGTGCCAGCAGCCCAGCCGGGGCGGGGTACGAGCAGTACTTC,few,TRBJ2-7,TRBV7-3,.
CSASGGSDIQYF,TGCAGTGCTAGTGGCGGGAGCGACATTCAGTACTTC,once,TRBJ2-4,TRBV20-1,TRBD2
CAIRQTSGRERYEQYF,TGTGCCATCAGGCAGACTAGCGGGAGGGAGAGGTACGAGCAGTACTTC,few,TRBJ2-7,TRBV10-3,TRBD2
CASSLPSGGGETQYF,TGTGCCAGCAGCCTCCCTTCAGGTGGAGGTGAGACCCAGTACTTC,many,TRBJ2-5,TRBV3-1,.
CSAQGLAGMDEQYF,TGCAGTGCCCAGGGACTAGCGGGAATGGACGAGCAGTACTTC,.,TRBJ2-7,TRBV20-1,TRBD2
CASSLADGYGYTF,TGTGCCAGCAGCTTAGCGGACGGATATGGCTACACCTTC,.,TRBJ1-2,TRBV7-9,.
CASSQGGQAGEKLFF,TGTGCCAGCAGCCAAGGAGGGCAGGCGGGAGAAAAACTGTTTTTT,many,TRBJ1-4,TRBV14,.
CATSRTGDGYTF,TGTGCCACCAGCAGGACAGGGGATGGCTACACCTTC,once,TRBJ1-2,TRBV15,TRBD1
CSVAYEGSVFGKQFF,TGCAGCGTAGCTTATGAGGGATCTGTCTTTGGTAAGCAGTTCTTC,.,TRBJ2-1,TRBV29-1,.